The clone carrying this T cell receptor (beta chain) was counted ten times or more. The data are from a study of T-cell reconstitution after alpha-beta-depleted transplantation in children. V was pared by 2 bases and J by 7 bases, with 11 bases between. CDR1 is MDHEN, CDR2 SYDVKM, per germline. This CDR3 spans 14 amino acids. The authors prepared the TCRbeta library with unique molecular identifiers. TCRdb used MiXCR to reprocess the PCR reads, holding one entry per CDR3 protein. The sample shows just under 350,000 distinct CDR3 sequences, under 20% of them seen only once. This TCR derives from a male patient between 2 and 15 years old who had a stem cell transplant for acute lymphoblastic leukemia, so the T cells may come from the graft donor. The sequences come from PBMCs, mostly from graft donor cells, collected 360 days after TCRalphabeta/CD19-depleted stem cell transplant. The chain combines TRBV28 with TRBJ1-4; D is undetermined. The CDR3 nucleotides read TGTGCCAGCAGTTTACTCCTGGTTGGTGAAAAACTGTTTTTT. It encodes CASSLLLVGEKLFF.